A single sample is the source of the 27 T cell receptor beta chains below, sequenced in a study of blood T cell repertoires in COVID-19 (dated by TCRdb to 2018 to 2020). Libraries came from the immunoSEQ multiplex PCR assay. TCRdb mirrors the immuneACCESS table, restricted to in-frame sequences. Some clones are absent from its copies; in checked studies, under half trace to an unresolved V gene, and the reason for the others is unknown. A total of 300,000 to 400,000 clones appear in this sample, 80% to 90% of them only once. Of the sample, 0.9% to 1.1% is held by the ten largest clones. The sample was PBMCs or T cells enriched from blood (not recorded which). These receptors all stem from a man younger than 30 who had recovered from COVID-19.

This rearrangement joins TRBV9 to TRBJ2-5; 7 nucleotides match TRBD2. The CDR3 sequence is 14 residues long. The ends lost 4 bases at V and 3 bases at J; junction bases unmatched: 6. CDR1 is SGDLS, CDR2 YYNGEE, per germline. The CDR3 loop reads CASSIGTTKETQYF. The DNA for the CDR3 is TGTGCCAGCAGCATAGGGACTACTAAAGAGACCCAGTACTTC.

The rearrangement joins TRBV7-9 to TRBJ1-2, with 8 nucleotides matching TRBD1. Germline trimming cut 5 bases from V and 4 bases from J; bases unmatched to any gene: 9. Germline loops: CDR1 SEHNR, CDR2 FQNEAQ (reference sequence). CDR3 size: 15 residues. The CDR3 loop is CASSRGTGDPYGYTF. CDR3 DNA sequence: TGTGCCAGCAGCCGTGGGACAGGAGACCCCTATGGCTACACCTTC.

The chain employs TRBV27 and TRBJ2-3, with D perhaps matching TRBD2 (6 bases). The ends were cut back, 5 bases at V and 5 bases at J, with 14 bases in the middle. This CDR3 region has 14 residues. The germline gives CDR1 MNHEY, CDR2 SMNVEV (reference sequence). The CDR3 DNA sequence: TGTGCCAGCAGTGCCGTTGGGGGGAAAGATACGCAGTATTTT. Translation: CASSAVGGKDTQYF.

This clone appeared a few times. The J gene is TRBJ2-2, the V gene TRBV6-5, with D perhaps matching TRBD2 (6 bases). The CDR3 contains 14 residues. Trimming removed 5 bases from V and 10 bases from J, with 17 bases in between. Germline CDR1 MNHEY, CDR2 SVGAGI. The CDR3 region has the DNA TGTGCCAGCAGTCGGGGGACTCCAACTGCGGAGCTGTTTTTT. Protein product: CASSRGTPTAELFF.

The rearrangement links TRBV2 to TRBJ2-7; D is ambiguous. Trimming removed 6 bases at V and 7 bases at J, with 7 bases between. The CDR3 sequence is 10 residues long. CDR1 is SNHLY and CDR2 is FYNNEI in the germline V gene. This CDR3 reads CASSLEEQYF. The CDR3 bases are TGTGCCAGCAGCTTAGAGGAGCAGTACTTC.

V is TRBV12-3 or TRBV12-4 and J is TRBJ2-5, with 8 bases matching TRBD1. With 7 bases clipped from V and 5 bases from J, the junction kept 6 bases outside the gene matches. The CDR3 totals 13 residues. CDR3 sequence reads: CASTQTGVETQYF. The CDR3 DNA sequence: TGTGCCAGCACCCAGACAGGGGTGGAGACCCAGTACTTC.

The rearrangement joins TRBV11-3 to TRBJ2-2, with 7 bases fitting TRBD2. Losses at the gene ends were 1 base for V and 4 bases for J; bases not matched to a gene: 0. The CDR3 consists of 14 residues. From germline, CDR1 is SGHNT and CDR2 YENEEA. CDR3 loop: CASSLASGTGELFF. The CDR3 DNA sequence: TGTGCCAGCAGCTTAGCTAGCGGCACCGGGGAGCTGTTTTTT.

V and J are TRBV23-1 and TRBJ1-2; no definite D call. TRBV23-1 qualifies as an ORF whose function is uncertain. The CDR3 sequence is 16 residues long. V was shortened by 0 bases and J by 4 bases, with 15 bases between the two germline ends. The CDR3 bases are TGCGCCAGCAGTCAATCACCAGATATACAAGTCTATGGCTACACCTTC. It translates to CASSQSPDIQVYGYTF.

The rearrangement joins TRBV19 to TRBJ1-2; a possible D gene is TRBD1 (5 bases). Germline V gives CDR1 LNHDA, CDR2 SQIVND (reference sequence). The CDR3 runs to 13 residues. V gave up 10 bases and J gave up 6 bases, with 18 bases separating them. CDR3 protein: CATRAGRGHGYTF. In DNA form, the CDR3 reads TGTGCCACCCGGGCGGGGAGGGGCCATGGCTACACCTTC.

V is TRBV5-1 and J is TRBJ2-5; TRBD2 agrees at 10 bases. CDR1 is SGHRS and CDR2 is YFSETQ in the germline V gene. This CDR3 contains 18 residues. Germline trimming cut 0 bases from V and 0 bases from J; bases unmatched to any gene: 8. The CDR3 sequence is CASSLALSGREYQETQYF. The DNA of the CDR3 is TGCGCCAGCAGCTTGGCGTTGAGCGGGAGGGAGTACCAAGAGACCCAGTACTTC.

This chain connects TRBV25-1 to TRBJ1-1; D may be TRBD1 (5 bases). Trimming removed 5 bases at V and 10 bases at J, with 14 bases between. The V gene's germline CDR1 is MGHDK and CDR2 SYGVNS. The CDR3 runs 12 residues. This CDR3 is CASSPTGLLAFF. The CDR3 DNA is TGTGCCAGCAGTCCTACAGGCCTACTAGCTTTCTTT.

In DNA, the CDR3 is TGTGCCAGCAGTTACAGGGATAGCGGCTCCTACGAGCAGTACTTC. It translates to CASSYRDSGSYEQYF. V and J are TRBV6-5 and TRBJ2-7; TRBD2 is a possible D gene (6 bases). Trimming shortened V by 2 bases and J by 0 bases, and 11 bases separated the two germline ends. Germline CDR1 is MNHEY and CDR2 is SVGAGI. This CDR3 contains 15 residues.

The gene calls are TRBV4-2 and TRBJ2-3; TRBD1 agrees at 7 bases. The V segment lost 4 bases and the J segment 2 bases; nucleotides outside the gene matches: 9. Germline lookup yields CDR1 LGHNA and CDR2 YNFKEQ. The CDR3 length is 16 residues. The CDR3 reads CASSPRRTGATDTQYF. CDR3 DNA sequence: TGTGCCAGCAGCCCCCGGCGCACAGGGGCCACAGATACGCAGTATTTT.

CDR3 amino acids: CASSLTGSTEAFF. DNA of the CDR3: TGTGCCAGCAGCTTAACAGGGAGCACTGAAGCTTTCTTT. The chain has TRBV7-3 and TRBJ1-1; D gene uncertain. Between the trimmed V and J ends, which lost 0 bases and 4 bases, there was a span of 6 bases. Germline CDR1 is SGHTA and CDR2 is FQGTGA. There are 13 residues in the CDR3.

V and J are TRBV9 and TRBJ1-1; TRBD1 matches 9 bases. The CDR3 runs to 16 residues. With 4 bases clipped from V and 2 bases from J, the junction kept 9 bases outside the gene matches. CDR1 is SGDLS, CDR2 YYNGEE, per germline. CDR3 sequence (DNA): TGTGCCAGCAGCCCAACCCCACAGGGGGCAAACACTGAAGCTTTCTTT. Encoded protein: CASSPTPQGANTEAFF.

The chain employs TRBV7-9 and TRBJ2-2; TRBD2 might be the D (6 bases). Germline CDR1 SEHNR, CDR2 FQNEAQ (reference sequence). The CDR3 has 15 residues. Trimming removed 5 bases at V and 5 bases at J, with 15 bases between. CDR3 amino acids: CASSIRGRSTGELFF. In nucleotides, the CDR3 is TGTGCCAGCAGCATACGGGGGAGAAGTACCGGGGAGCTGTTTTTT.

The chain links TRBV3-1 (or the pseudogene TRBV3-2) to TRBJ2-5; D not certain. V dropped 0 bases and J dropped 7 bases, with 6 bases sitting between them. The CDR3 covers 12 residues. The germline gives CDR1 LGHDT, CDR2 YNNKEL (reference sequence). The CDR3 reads CASSQDSWTQYF. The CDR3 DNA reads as TGTGCCAGCAGCCAAGATTCGTGGACCCAGTACTTC.

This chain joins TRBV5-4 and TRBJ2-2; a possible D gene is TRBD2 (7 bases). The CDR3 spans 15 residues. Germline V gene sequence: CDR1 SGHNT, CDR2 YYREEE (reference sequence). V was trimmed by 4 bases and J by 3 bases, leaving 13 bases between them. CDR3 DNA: TGTGCCAGCAGCCCGAGGGGGGGGGACACCGGGGAGCTGTTTTTT. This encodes CASSPRGGDTGELFF.

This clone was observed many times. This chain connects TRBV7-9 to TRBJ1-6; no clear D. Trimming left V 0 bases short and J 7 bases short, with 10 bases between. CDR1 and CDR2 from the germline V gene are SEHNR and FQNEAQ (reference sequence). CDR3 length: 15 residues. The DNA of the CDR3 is TGTGCCAGCAGCTTAGCGGCAGGCGTCAATTCACCCCTCCACTTT. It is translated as CASSLAAGVNSPLHF.

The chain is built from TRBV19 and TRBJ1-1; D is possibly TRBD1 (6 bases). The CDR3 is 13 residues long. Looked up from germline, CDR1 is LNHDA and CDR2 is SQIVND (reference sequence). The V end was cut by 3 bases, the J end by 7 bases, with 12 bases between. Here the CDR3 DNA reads TGTGCCAGTAGTATTATTTCGGACAGTGAAGCTTTCTTT. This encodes CASSIISDSEAFF.

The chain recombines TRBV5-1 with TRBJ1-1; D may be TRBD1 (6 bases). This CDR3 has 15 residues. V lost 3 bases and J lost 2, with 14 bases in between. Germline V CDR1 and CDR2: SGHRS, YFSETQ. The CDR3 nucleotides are TGCGCCAGCAGCTCGAAAACAGGGTTAAACACTGAAGCTTTCTTT. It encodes CASSSKTGLNTEAFF.

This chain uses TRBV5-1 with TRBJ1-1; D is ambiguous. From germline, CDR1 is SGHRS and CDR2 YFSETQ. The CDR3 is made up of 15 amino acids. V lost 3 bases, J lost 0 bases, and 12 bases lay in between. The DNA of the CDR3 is TGCGCCAGCAGCTCGGCAAATACAGTGAACACTGAAGCTTTCTTT. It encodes CASSSANTVNTEAFF.

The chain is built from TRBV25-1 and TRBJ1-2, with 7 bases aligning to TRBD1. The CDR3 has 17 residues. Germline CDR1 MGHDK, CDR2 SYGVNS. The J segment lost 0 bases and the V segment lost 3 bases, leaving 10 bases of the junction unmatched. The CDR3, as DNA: TGTGCCAGCAGTGATGGGGGGCCGGGACAGACTAACTATGGCTACACCTTC. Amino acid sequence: CASSDGGPGQTNYGYTF.

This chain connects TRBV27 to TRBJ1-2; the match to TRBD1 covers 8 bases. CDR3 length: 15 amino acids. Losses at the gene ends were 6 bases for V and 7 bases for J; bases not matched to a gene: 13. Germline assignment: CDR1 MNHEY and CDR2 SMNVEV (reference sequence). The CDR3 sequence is CASRSLTDRGGGYTF. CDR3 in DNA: TGTGCCAGCAGATCTTTAACCGACAGGGGAGGTGGCTACACCTTC.

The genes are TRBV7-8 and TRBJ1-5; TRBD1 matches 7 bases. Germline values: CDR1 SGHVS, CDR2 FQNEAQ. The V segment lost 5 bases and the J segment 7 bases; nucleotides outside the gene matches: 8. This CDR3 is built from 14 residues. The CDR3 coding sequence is TGTGCCAGCAGCCCGACAGGGCGAGGGCAGCCCCAGCATTTT. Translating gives CASSPTGRGQPQHF.

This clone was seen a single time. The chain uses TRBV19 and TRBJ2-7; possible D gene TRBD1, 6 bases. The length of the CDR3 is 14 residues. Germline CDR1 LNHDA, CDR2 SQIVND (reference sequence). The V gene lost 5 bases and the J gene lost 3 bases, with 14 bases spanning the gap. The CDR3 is CASSPHQQGYEQYF. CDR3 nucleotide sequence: TGTGCCAGTAGTCCCCATCAACAGGGCTACGAGCAGTACTTC. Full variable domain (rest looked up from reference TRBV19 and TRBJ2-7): DGGITQSPKYLFRKEGQNVTLSCEQNLNHDAMYWYRQDPGQGLRLIYYSQIVNDFQKGDIAEGYSVSREKKESFPLTVTSAQKNPTAFYLCASSPHQQGYEQYFGPGTRLTVT.

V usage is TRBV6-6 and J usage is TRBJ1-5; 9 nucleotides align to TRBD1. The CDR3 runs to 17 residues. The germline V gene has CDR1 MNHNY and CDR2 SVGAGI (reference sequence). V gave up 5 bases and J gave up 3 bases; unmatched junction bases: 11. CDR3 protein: CASSPSPGTGINQPQHF. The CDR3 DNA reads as TGTGCCAGCAGTCCAAGTCCCGGGACAGGGATCAATCAGCCCCAGCATTTT.